This TCR beta chain came from a study of T-cell memory formation after mild COVID-19. In the study overall: Largely, TCR clusters stayed within a single donor.

Germline-derived CDR1 and CDR2 are SNHLY and FYNNEI. The CDR3 length is 17 residues. Trimming at V came to 6 bases and at J to 0 bases, leaving 10 bases not matched to a gene. This clonotype came up a few times. TCRdb reprocessed the 5' RACE reads with MiXCR, giving one entry per CDR3 protein. This sample carries around 340,000 distinct CDR3 sequences, approximately 14% of them seen once, and the ten largest clones take 20% to 25%. This receptor was obtained from a young man who had mild COVID-19 (a few samples of this study predate the infection). Cell type and time point are not known. The chain recombines TRBV2 with TRBJ2-3; 9 bases line up with TRBD1. Sequencing was done on a sample of PBMCs or a T cell subset sorted from them (not recorded which). For the CDR3, the DNA is TGTGCCAGCAGCAAAACAGGGACAGGGAGGAGCACAGATACGCAGTATTTT. Amino acid sequence: CASSKTGTGRSTDTQYF.